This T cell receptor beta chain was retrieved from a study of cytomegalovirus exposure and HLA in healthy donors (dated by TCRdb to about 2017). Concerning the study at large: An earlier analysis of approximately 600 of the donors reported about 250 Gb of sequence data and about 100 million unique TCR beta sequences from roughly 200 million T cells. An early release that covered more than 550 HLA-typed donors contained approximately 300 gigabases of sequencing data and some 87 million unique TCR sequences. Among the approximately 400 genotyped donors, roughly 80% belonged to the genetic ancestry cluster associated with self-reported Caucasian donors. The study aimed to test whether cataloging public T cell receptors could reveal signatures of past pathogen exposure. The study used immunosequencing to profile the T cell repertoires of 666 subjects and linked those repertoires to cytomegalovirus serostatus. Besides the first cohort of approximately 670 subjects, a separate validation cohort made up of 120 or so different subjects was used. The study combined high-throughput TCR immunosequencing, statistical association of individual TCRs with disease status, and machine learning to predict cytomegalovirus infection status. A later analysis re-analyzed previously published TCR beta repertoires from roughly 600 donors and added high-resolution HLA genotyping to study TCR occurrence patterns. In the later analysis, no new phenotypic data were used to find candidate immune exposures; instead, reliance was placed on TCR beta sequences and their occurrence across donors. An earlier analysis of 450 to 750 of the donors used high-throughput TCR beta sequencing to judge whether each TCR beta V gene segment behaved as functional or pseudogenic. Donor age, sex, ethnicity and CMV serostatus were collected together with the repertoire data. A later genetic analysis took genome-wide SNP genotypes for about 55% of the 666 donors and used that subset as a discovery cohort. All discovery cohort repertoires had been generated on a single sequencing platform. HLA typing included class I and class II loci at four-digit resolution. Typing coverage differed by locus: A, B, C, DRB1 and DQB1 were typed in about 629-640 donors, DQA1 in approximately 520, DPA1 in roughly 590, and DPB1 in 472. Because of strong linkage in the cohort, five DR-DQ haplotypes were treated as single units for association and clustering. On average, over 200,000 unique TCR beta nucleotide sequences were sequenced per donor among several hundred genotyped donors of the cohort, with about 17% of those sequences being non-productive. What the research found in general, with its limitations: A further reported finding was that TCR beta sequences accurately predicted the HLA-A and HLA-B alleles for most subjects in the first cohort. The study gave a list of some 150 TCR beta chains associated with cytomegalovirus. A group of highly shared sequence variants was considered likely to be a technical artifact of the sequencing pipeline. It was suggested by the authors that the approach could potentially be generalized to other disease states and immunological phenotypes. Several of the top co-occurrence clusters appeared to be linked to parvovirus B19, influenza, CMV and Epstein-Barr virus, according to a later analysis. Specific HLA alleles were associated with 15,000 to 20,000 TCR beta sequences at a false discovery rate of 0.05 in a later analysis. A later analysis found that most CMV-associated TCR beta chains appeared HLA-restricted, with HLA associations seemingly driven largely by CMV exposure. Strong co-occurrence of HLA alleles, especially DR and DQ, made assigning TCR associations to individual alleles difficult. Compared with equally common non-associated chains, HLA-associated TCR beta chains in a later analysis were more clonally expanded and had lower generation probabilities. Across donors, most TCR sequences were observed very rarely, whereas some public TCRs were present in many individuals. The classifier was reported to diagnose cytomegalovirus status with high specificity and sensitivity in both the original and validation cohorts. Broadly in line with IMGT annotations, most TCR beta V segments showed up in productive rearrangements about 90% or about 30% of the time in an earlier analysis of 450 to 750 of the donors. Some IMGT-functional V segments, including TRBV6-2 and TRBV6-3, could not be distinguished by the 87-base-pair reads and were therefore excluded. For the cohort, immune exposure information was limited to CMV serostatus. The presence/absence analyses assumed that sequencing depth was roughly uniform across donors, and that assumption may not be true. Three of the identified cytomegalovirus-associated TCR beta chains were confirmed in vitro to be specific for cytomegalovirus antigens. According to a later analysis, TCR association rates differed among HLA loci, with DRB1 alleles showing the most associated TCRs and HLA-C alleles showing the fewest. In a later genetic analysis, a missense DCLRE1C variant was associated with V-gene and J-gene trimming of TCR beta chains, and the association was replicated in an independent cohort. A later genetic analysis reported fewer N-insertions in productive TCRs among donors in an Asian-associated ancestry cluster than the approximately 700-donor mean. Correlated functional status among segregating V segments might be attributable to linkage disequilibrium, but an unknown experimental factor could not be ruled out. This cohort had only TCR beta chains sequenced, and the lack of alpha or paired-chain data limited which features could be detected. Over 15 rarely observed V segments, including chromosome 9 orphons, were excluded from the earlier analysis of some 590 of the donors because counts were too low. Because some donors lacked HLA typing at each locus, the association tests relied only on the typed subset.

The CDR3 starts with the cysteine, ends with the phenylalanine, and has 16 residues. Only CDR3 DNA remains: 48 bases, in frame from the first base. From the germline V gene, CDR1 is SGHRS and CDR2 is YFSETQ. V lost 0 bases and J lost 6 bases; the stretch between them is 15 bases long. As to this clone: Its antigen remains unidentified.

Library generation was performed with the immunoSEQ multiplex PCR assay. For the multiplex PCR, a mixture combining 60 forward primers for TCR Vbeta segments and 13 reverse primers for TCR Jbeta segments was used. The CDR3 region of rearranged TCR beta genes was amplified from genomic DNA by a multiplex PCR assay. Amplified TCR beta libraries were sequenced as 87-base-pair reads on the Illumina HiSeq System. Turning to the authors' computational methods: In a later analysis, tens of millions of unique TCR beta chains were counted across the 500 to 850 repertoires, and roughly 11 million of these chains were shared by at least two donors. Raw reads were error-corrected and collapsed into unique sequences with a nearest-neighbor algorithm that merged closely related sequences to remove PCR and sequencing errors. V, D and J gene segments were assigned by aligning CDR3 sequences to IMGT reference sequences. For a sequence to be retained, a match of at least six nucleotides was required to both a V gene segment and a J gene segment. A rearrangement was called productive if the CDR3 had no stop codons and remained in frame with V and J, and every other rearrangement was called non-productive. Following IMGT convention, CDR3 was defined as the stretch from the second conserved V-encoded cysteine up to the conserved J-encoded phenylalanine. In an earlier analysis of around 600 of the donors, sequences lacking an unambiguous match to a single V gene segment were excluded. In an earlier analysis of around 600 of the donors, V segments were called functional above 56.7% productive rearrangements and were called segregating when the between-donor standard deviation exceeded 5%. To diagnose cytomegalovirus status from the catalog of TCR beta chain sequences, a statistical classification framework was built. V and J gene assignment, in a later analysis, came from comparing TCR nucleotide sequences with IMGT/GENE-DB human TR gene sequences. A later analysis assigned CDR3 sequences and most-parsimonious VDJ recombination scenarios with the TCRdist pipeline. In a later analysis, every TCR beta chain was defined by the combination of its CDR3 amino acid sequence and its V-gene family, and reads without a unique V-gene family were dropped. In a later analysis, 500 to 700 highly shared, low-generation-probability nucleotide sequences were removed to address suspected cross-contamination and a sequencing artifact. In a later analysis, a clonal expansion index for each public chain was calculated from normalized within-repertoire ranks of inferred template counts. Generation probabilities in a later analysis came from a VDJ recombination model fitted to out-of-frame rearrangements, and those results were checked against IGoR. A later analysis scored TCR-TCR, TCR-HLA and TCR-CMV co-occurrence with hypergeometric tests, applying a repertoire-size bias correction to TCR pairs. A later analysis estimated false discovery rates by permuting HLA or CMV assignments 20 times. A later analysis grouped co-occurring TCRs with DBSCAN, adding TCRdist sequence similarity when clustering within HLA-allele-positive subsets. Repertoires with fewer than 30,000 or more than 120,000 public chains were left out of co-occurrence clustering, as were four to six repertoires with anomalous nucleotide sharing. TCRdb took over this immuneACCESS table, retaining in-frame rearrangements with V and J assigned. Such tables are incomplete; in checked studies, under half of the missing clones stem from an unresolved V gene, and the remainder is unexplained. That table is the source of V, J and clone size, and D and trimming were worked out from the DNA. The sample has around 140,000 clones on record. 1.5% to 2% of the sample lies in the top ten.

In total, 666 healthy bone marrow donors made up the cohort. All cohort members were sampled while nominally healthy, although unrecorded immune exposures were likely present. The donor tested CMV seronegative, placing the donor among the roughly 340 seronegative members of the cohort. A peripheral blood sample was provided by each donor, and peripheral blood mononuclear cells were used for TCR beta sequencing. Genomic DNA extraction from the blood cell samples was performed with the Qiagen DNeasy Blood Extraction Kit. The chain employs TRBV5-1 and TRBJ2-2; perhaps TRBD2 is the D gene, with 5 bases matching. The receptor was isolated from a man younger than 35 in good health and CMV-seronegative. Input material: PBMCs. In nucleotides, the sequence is TGCGCCAGCAGCTTGGAGAATTCCGGGGTTCCCGGGGAGCTGTTTTTT. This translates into CASSLENSGVPGELFF.